Below are 24 T cell receptor beta chains sequenced from a single sample in a study of blood T cell repertoires in COVID-19. Repertoires were generated with immunoSEQ multiplex PCR, while TCRdb's copy carries only in-frame clones and drops some. Found here are roughly 70,000 clones, approximately 77% of them singletons; the top ten hold approximately 2.5%. The sequenced sample was peripheral blood. These receptors all stem from a man in his 70s with COVID-19, enrolled during active disease.

The V and J genes are TRBV27 and TRBJ1-5, with TRBD1 identical over 8 bases. V dropped 4 bases and J dropped 3; count of bases not matched to a gene: 5. Germline CDR1 reads MNHEY; CDR2 reads SMNVEV (reference sequence). The CDR3 runs 15 residues. Written as DNA, the CDR3 is TGTGCCAGCAGTTGGGCAGGGGGCGTCAATCAGCCCCAGCATTTT. Its protein is CASSWAGGVNQPQHF.

The V call is TRBV28, the J call TRBJ2-1, with 7 bases identical to TRBD2. J lost 5 bases, V lost 3 bases, and 7 bases had no gene match. The CDR3 runs to 15 residues. CDR1 is MDHEN, CDR2 SYDVKM, per germline. The CDR3 region is CASSLARAGDNEQFF. The CDR3 nucleotides read TGTGCCAGCAGTTTGGCTAGGGCGGGGGACAATGAGCAGTTCTTC.

V gene TRBV18 combines with J gene TRBJ1-5, with D maybe TRBD1 (6 bases). The CDR3 extends over 16 amino acids. The germline V and J ends were trimmed by 2 bases and 5 bases, with 16 bases remaining between them. Germline CDR1 reads KGHSH; CDR2 reads LQKENI. In DNA, the CDR3 is TGTGCCAGCTCACCAGGGGTCGGGACAAGAGATCAGCCCCAGCATTTT. Its translation: CASSPGVGTRDQPQHF.

CDR3 bases: TGTGCCAGCAGTTTTCAGGGGCTGAACACTGAAGCTTTCTTT. Encoded protein: CASSFQGLNTEAFF. The gene calls are TRBV27 and TRBJ1-1, with a tentative D call TRBD1 (6 bases). The CDR3 length is 14 residues. The V and J ends lost 3 bases and 0 bases respectively, with 8 bases between them. The germline V gene encodes CDR1 MNHEY and CDR2 SMNVEV (reference sequence).

The chain uses TRBV18 and TRBJ2-7; 9 positions match TRBD1. This CDR3 is built from 14 residues. The germline V gene has CDR1 KGHSH and CDR2 LQKENI. J gave up 6 bases and V 4 bases, and 7 bases lay outside the gene matches. The CDR3 protein is CASSRRTGDGEQYF. In DNA, the CDR3 is TGTGCCAGCTCACGGCGGACAGGGGATGGCGAGCAGTACTTC.

The rearrangement links TRBV19 to TRBJ2-2, with TRBD1 matching over 10 bases. CDR3 length: 14 amino acids. Germline CDR1 reads LNHDA; CDR2 reads SQIVND (reference sequence). Trimming took 7 bases from V and 5 from J; bases not matched to a gene: 4. As DNA, the CDR3 is TGTGCCAGTACCAGGACAGGGGGGACCGGGGAGCTGTTTTTT. It yields the protein CASTRTGGTGELFF.

The J gene is TRBJ1-6, the V gene TRBV15; D is possibly TRBD1 (6 bases). CDR3 size: 15 residues. V was shortened by 0 bases and J by 10 bases, with 13 bases between the two germline ends. From germline, CDR1 is LNHNV and CDR2 YYDKDF (reference sequence). The CDR3 DNA is TGTGCCACCAGCAGAGATCTCGGACAGTCCTCACCCCTCCACTTT. Its translation: CATSRDLGQSSPLHF.

In its sample, this clone was seen once. V and J are TRBV28 and TRBJ2-1, with D possibly being TRBD2 (5 bases). V lost 4 bases and J lost 5, with 21 bases in between. Germline-derived CDR1 and CDR2 are MDHEN and SYDVKM. This CDR3 spans 17 amino acids. This CDR3 reads CASSSESLAVGHNEQFF. The CDR3, as DNA: TGTGCCAGCAGTTCCGAATCCCTAGCCGTAGGGCACAATGAGCAGTTCTTC.

The chain combines TRBV19 with TRBJ1-5, with D possibly matching TRBD1 (5 bases). The CDR3 consists of 13 residues. The germline CDR1 and CDR2 sequences are LNHDA and SQIVND (reference sequence). Trimming removed 7 bases from V and 2 bases from J, with 9 bases in between. CDR3 loop: CASTRGGNQPQHF. CDR3 DNA: TGTGCCAGTACCCGGGGGGGCAATCAGCCCCAGCATTTT.

The chain is built from TRBV10-3 and TRBJ2-3, with TRBD1 matching over 7 bases. Germline trimming cut 8 bases from V and 4 bases from J; bases unmatched to any gene: 15. This CDR3 is 16 amino acids long. CDR1 and CDR2 from the germline V gene are ENHRY and SYGVKD. Here the CDR3 reads CAIGAGGTIGADTQYF. CDR3 in DNA: TGTGCCATCGGGGCAGGGGGTACCATCGGGGCAGATACGCAGTATTTT.

The chain uses TRBV9 and TRBJ2-7, with D maybe TRBD1 (6 bases). V was pared by 0 bases and J by 3 bases, with 13 bases between. The CDR3 has 15 residues. Germline lookup yields CDR1 SGDLS and CDR2 YYNGEE. This CDR3 reads CASSVDPGAGYEQYF. CDR3 DNA sequence: TGTGCCAGCAGCGTAGACCCAGGGGCTGGCTACGAGCAGTACTTC.

The rearrangement links TRBV4-1 to TRBJ2-1, with TRBD1 matching over 8 bases. Per germline, CDR1 MGHRA and CDR2 YSYEKL. CDR3 size: 16 residues. V lost 4 bases to trimming and J lost 10 bases; unmatched junction nucleotides: 15. In DNA form, the CDR3 reads TGCGCCAGCAGCCGGGCCACAGGGGGTATCCCCCCCGAGCAGTTCTTC. This codes for CASSRATGGIPPEQFF.

The rearrangement links TRBV3-1 (or the pseudogene TRBV3-2) to TRBJ1-1, with D possibly matching TRBD1 (5 bases). Germline values: CDR1 LGHDT, CDR2 YNNKEL (reference sequence). Trimming took 0 bases from V and 1 from J, leaving 9 bases between them. This CDR3 spans 15 amino acids. CDR3 loop: CASSQEPGQNTEAFF. As DNA, the CDR3 is TGTGCCAGCAGCCAAGAGCCAGGGCAGAACACTGAAGCTTTCTTT.

The J gene is TRBJ1-1, the V gene TRBV6-5; D is uncertain. V lost 2 bases to trimming and J lost 3 bases, with 10 bases between them. Per germline, CDR1 MNHEY and CDR2 SVGAGI. The CDR3 sequence is 14 residues long. CDR3 nucleotide sequence: TGTGCCAGCAGTTACCGCCCCCGCGACACTGAAGCTTTCTTT. Translating it yields CASSYRPRDTEAFF.

The genes are TRBV6-6 and TRBJ2-3, with 7 bases matching TRBD2. This CDR3 is 16 amino acids long. With V trimmed by 5 bases and J by 5 bases, 13 bases remained unmatched. Germline values: CDR1 MNHNY, CDR2 SVGAGI (reference sequence). CDR3 sequence (DNA): TGTGCCAGCAGTACTCTGGGGGAGGGGCGCGGAGATACGCAGTATTTT. Translation: CASSTLGEGRGDTQYF.

This clone occurred many times. This chain joins TRBV18 and TRBJ1-5, with a weak D call TRBD1 (5 bases). Germline assignment: CDR1 KGHSH and CDR2 LQKENI. The CDR3 is 14 residues long. Deletions cut 7 bases from V and 1 base from J, with 11 bases between. In nucleotides, the CDR3 is TGTGCCAGCTGGGGGGGGTTGAGCAATCAGCCCCAGCATTTT. This encodes CASWGGLSNQPQHF.

The chain is built from TRBV28 and TRBJ1-6; D remains unclear. Germline CDR1 is MDHEN and CDR2 is SYDVKM. V was cut by 8 bases and J by 9 bases, with 14 bases left in between. CDR3 length equals 13 residues. The CDR3 DNA is TGTGCCAGCCGGACGCCTCGGGGTTCACCCCTCCACTTT. It translates to CASRTPRGSPLHF.

This clone was recorded a few times. Other DNA sequences of this sample code for an identical CDR3. The chain carries TRBV7-2 and TRBJ1-5, with 7 bases matching TRBD1. CDR1 and CDR2 (germline): SGHTA, FQGNSA. CDR3 length: 13 residues. The trim removed 4 bases at V and 4 bases at J, leaving 1 base unmatched. As DNA, the CDR3 is TGTGCCAGCAGCTCACAGGGGAATCAGCCCCAGCATTTT. Its translation is CASSSQGNQPQHF.

The rearrangement links TRBV5-1 to TRBJ2-3; TRBD1 aligns across 8 bases. The length of the CDR3 is 15 residues. V shed 5 bases, J shed 6 bases, and the junction held 11 bases outside the gene matches. Germline CDR1 is SGHRS and CDR2 is YFSETQ. CDR3 protein: CASSYGTGERDTQYF. The DNA for the CDR3 is TGCGCCAGCAGTTACGGGACAGGTGAGCGGGATACGCAGTATTTT.

The sample holds one count of this clone. The V gene is TRBV20-1, the J gene TRBJ1-1; 9 bases align to TRBD1. V was clipped by 3 bases and J by 3 bases; unmatched bases: 5. From germline, CDR1 is DFQATT and CDR2 SNEGSKA (reference sequence). The length of the CDR3 is 14 residues. In nucleotides, the CDR3 is TGCAGTGCTAGTGGGGACAGGGCCGACACTGAAGCTTTCTTT. Protein: CSASGDRADTEAFF.

CDR3 sequence: CASSWGLNSNQPQHF. The CDR3 region has the DNA TGTGCCAGCAGCTGGGGGCTGAATAGCAATCAGCCCCAGCATTTT. The V and J genes are TRBV5-6 and TRBJ1-5, with a tentative D call TRBD1 (6 bases). From germline, CDR1 is SGHDT and CDR2 YYEEEE. V was pared by 3 bases and J by 0 bases, with 10 bases between. The CDR3 runs 15 residues.

This clone was counted between two and nine times. J is TRBJ1-1 and V is TRBV6-1; possibly TRBD1 for D (6 bases). Trimming shortened V by 3 bases and J by 0 bases, and 17 bases separated the two germline ends. The CDR3 is 17 amino acids. Germline CDR1 reads MNHNS; CDR2 reads SASEGT. The CDR3 is CASSDLDRLIMNTEAFF. Written as DNA, the CDR3 is TGTGCCAGCAGTGACCTGGACAGACTTATAATGAACACTGAAGCTTTCTTT.

As to this clone: A read error may produce the germline difference seen at one junction end. The V gene is TRBV7-2, the J gene TRBJ2-7; 8 bases align to TRBD2. In germline, CDR1 is SGHTA, CDR2 FQGNSA. This CDR3 comprises 14 residues. The CDR3 loop is CVSSAGLAIDEQYF. CDR3 DNA: TGTGTCAGCAGCGCCGGACTAGCAATCGACGAGCAGTACTTC.

The CDR3 coding sequence is TGTGCCAGCAGCTCAAAGAGGCGCAGCACAGATACGCAGTATTTT. Translating it yields CASSSKRRSTDTQYF. The chain joins TRBV7-3 to TRBJ2-3; D unclear. The CDR3 sequence is 15 residues long. The V end lost 4 bases, the J end lost 0 bases, and 11 bases lay between the germline ends. The germline gives CDR1 SGHTA, CDR2 FQGTGA.